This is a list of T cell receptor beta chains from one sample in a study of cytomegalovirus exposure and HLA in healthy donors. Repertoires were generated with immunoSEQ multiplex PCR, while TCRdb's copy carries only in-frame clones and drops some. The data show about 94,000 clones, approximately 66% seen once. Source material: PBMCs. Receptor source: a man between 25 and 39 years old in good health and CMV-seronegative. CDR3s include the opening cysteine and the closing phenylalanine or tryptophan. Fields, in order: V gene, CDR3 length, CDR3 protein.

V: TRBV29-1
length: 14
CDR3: CSVTGQTTHYDYTF

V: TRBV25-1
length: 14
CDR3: CASSEVGSNQPQHF

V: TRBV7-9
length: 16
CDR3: CASSSGLLSGANVLTF

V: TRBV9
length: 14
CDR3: CASSGNTRGTEAFF

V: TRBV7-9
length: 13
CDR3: CASSPGTGYGYTF

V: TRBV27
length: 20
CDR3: CASSTPPGTSGTSSYNEQFF

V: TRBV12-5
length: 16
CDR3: CASGKERESSSYEQYF

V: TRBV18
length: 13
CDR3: CASSPDRNQPQHF

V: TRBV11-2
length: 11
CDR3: CASSRGNEQFF

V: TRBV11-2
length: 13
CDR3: CASSYTSAGELFF